Sequencing of this TCR beta chain was carried out in a study of technical replicates of blood from several donors. CDR1 SGHTA and CDR2 FQGNSA come from the germline V gene. V gave up 3 bases and J gave up 4 bases, with 15 bases separating them. The CDR3 is made up of 15 amino acids. Produced via immunoSEQ multiplex PCR; TCRdb's table is partial and in-frame only. The data contain approximately 75,000 clones, 75% to 85% of them seen just once; the ten biggest clones take up roughly 4%. This clonotype was obtained from a human donor in good health. Some clones in this sample may be carry-over from other donors' samples. The chain employs TRBV7-2 and TRBJ1-1; D not certain. Sequenced material: PBMCs. The CDR3 DNA reads as TGTGCCAGCAGCTTGGGTCCAGGTTTGGGCACTGAAGCTTTCTTT. The encoded protein is CASSLGPGLGTEAFF.